This TCR beta chain was obtained from a study of blood T cell repertoires in COVID-19. Study information: The United States, Italy and Spain supplied acute and convalescent COVID-19 samples. Sample material is recorded as cDNA or gDNA derived from T cells, B-cell-depleted T cells, or PBMCs.

Everyone who took part was roughly 18 to 89 years old, and they came from roughly 25 US areas. There are 14 residues in the CDR3. The germline gives CDR1 LNHDA, CDR2 SQIVND (reference sequence). V lost 2 bases and J 2 bases, leaving 8 bases between the germline ends. Assay: immunoSEQ multiplex PCR; the TCRdb copy retains only in-frame clones and omits some. The table records around 260,000 clones, about 86% of them present only once. The sequenced material came from PBMCs or T cells enriched from blood (not recorded which). J is TRBJ2-3 and V is TRBV19; D ambiguous. This sequence originates from a man aged 25-45 years with acute COVID-19. The CDR3 protein is CASSITRPTDTQYF. The CDR3 DNA follows: TGTGCCAGTAGTATAACACGCCCCACAGATACGCAGTATTTT.